The T cell receptor beta chain under discussion was sequenced for a study of regulatory T cells in long-lasting Graves disease. Notes on this clonotype: No antigen is known for it.

Building the TCR beta libraries relied on iRepertoire HTBI primers, and CDR3 regions underwent Arm-PCR. Each CDR3 protein gets one entry after TCRdb re-called the multiplex PCR reads with MiXCR. The sample has about 340,000 distinct CDR3 sequences, around a fifth seen once. As for time point: persistent/refractory GD, antithyroid drugs over 5 years with positive TRAb. The TCR library was made from RNA extracted from PBMCs. Whole-study findings and limits: What was studied was peripheral blood only, and not thyroid tissue.

This sequence originates from a female donor with Graves disease. The specimen comprised peripheral blood mononuclear cells (PBMCs), sampled when the disease was refractory, from a patient treated with antithyroid drugs.

Here the CDR3 reads CSARESREETQYF. The CDR3 DNA sequence: TGCAGTGCTAGAGAAAGTAGAGAAGAGACCCAGTACTTC. This chain uses TRBV20-1 with TRBJ2-5; no definite D call. Germline CDR1 reads DFQATT; CDR2 reads SNEGSKA (reference sequence). Deletions cut 0 bases from V and 3 bases from J, with 8 bases between. The CDR3 totals 13 residues.